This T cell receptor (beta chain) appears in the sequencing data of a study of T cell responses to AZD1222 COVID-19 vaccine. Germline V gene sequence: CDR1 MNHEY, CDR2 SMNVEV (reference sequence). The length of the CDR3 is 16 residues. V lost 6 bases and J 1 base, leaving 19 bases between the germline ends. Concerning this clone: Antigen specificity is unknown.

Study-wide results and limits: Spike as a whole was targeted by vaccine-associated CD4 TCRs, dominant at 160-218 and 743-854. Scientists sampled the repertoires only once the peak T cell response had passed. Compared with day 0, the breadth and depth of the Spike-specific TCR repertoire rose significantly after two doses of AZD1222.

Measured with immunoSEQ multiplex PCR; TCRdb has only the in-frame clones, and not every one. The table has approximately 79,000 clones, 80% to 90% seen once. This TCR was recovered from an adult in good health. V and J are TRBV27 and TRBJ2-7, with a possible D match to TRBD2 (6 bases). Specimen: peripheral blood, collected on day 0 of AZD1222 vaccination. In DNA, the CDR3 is TGTGCCAGCAGCCTGTCACAATTAGCGGTTTCCTACGAGCAGTACTTC. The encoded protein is CASSLSQLAVSYEQYF.